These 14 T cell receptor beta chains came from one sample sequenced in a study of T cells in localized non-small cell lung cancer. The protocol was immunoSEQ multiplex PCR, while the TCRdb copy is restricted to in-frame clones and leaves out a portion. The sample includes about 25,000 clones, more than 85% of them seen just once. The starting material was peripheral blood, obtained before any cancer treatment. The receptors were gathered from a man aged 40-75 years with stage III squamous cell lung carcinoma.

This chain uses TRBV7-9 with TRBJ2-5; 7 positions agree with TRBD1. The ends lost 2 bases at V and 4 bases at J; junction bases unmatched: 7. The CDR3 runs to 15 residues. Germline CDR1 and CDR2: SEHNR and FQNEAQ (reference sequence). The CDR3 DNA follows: TGTGCCAGCAGCTTATCCCCACAGGGGATAGAGACCCAGTACTTC. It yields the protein CASSLSPQGIETQYF.

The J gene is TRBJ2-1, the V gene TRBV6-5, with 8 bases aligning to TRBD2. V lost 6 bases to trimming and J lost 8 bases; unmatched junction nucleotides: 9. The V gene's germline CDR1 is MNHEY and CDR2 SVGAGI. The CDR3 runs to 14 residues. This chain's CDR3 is CASRGVWRGDEQFF. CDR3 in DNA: TGTGCCAGCAGAGGGGTTTGGCGGGGGGATGAGCAGTTCTTC.

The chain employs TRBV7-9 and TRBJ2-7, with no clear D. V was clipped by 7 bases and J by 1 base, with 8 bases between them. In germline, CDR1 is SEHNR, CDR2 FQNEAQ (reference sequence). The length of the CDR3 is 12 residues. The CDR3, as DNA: TGTGCCAGCACGGTAAGATCCTACGAGCAGTACTTC. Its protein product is CASTVRSYEQYF.

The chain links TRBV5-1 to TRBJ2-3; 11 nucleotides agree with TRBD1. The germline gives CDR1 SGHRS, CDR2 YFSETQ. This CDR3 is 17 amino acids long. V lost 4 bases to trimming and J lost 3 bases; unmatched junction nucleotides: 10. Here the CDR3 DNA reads TGCGCCAGCAGCCCGACCTGGGACAGGGGGGAGACAGATACGCAGTATTTT. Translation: CASSPTWDRGETDTQYF.

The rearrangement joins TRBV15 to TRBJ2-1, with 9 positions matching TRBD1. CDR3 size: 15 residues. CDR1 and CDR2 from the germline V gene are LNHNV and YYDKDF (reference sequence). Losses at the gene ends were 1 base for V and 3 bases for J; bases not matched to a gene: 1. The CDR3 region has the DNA TGTGCCACCAGCAGAGGACAGGGGGGCTACAATGAGCAGTTCTTC. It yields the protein CATSRGQGGYNEQFF.

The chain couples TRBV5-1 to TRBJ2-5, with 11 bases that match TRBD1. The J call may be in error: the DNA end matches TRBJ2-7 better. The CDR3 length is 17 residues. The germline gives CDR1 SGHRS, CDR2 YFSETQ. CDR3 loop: CASSGGQGAQGVYEQYF. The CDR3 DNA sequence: TGCGCCAGCAGCGGCGGACAGGGGGCGCAAGGAGTCTACGAGCAGTACTTC.

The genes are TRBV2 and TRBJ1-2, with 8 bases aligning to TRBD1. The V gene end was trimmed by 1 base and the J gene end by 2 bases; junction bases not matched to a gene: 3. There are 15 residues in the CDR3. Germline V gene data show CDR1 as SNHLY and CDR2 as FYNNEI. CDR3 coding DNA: TGTGCCAGCAGTGAAGTAAGGACAGGGAACTATGGCTACACCTTC. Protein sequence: CASSEVRTGNYGYTF.

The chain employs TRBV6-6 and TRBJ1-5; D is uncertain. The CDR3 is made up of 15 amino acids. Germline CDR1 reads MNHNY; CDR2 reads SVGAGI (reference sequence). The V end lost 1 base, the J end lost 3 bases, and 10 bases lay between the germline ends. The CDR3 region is CASSYLNRPNQPQHF. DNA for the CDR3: TGTGCCAGCAGTTACTTGAACAGACCCAATCAGCCCCAGCATTTT.

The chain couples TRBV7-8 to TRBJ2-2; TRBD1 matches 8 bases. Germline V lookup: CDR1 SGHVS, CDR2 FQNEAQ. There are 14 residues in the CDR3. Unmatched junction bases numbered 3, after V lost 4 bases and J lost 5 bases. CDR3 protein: CASSSRTGTGELFF. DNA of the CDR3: TGTGCCAGCAGCTCAAGGACAGGGACCGGGGAGCTGTTTTTT.

The CDR3 DNA is TGTGCCAGCAGCCCCACGGGGGATACGCAGTATTTT. It codes for CASSPTGDTQYF. This chain uses TRBV7-8 with TRBJ2-3, with TRBD2 as a possible D gene (5 bases). Germline values: CDR1 SGHVS, CDR2 FQNEAQ. This CDR3 is built from 12 residues. The germline V and J ends were trimmed by 5 bases and 6 bases, with 9 bases remaining between them.

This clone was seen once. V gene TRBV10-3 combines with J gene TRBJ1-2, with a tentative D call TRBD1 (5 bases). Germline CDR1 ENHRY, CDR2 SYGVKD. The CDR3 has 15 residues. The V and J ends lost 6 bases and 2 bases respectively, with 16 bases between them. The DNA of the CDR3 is TGTGCCATCAGGGGACTAAGCAGTCCAAACTATGGCTACACCTTC. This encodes CAIRGLSSPNYGYTF.

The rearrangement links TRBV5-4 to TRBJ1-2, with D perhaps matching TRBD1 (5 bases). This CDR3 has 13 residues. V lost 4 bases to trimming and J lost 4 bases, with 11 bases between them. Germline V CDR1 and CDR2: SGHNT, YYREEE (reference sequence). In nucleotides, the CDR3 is TGTGCCAGCAGCGGAGGGAGGGGCTATGGCTACACCTTC. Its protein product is CASSGGRGYGYTF.

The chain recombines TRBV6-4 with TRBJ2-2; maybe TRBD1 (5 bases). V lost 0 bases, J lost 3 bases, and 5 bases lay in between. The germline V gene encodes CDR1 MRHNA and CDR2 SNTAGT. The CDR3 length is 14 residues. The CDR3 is CASSDSGDTGELFF. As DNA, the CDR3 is TGTGCCAGCAGTGACTCAGGGGACACCGGGGAGCTGTTTTTT.

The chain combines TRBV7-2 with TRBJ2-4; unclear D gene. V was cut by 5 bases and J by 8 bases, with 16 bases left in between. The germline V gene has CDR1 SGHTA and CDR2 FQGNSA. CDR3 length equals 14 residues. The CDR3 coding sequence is TGTGCCAGCAGCCCGTCAATTGGTGCACACATTCAGTACTTC. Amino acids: CASSPSIGAHIQYF.